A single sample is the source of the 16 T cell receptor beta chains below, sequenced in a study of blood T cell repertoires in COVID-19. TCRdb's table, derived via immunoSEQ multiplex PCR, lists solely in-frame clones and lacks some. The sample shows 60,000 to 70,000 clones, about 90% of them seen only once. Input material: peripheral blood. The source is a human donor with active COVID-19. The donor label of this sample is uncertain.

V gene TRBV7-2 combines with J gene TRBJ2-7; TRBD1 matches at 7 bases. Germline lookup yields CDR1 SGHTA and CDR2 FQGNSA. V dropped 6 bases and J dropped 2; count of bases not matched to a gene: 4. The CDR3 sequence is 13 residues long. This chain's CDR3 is CASRSGQTYEQYF. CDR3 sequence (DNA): TGTGCCAGCAGGTCGGGACAGACCTACGAGCAGTACTTC.

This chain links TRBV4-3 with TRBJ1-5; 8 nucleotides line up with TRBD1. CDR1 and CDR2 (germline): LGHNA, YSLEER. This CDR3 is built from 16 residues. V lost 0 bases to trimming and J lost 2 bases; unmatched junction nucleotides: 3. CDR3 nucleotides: TGCGCCAGCAGCCAAGAGCCGACAGGGGGCAATCAGCCCCAGCATTTT. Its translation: CASSQEPTGGNQPQHF.

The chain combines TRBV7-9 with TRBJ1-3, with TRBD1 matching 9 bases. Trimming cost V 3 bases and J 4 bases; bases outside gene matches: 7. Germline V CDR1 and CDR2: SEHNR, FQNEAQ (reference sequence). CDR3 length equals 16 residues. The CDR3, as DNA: TGTGCCAGCAGCTTGGTTGACAGGGGGTACGGAAACACCATATATTTT. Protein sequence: CASSLVDRGYGNTIYF.

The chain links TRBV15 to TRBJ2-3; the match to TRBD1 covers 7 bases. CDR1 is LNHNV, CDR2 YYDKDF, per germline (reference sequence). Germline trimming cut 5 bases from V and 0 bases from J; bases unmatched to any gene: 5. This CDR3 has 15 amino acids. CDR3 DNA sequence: TGTGCCACCAGCCGACGACAGGGTAGCACAGATACGCAGTATTTT. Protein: CATSRRQGSTDTQYF.

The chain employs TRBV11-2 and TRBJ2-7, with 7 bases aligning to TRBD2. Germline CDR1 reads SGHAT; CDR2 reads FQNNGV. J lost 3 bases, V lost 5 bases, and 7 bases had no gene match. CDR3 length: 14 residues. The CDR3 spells CASSISGSYYEQYF. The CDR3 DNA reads TGTGCCAGCAGCATTAGCGGGTCCTACTACGAGCAGTACTTC.

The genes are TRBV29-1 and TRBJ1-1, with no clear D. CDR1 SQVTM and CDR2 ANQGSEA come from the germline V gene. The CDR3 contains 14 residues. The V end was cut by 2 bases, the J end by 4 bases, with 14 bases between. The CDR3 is CSVEKTWAGTEAFF. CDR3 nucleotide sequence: TGCAGCGTTGAAAAAACATGGGCCGGCACTGAAGCTTTCTTT.

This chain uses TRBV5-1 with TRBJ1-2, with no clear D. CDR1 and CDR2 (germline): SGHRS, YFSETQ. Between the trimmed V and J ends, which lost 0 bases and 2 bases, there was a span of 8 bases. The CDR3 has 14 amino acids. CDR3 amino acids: CASSLDIRNYGYTF. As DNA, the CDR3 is TGCGCCAGCAGCTTGGACATCAGAAACTATGGCTACACCTTC.

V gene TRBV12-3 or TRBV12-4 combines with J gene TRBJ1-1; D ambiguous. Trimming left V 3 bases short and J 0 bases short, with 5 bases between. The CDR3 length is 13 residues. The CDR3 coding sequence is TGTGCCAGCAGTTTGGGCATGAACACTGAAGCTTTCTTT. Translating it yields CASSLGMNTEAFF.

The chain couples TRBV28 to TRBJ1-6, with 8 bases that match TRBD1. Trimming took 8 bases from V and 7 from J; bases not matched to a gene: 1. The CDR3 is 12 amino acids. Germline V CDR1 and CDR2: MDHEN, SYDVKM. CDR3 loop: CASGQGNSPLHF. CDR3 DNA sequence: TGTGCCAGCGGACAGGGAAATTCACCCCTCCACTTT.

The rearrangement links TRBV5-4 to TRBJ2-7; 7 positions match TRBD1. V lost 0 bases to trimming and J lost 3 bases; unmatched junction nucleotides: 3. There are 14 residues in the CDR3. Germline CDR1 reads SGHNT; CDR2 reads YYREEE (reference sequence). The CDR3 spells CASSLAGQSYEQYF. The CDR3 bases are TGTGCCAGCAGCTTGGCGGGACAGAGCTACGAGCAGTACTTC.

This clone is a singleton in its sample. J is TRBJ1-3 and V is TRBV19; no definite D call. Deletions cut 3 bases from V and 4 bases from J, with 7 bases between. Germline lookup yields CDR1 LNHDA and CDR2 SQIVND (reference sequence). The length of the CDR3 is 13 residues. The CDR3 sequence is CASSIGEGNTIYF. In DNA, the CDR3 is TGTGCCAGTAGTATCGGGGAAGGAAACACCATATATTTT.

CDR3 residues: CASSPRTWGVPDTQYF. The DNA of the CDR3 is TGTGCCAGCAGCCCCAGGACGTGGGGGGTTCCAGATACGCAGTATTTT. The J gene is TRBJ2-3, the V gene TRBV13; TRBD2 is a possible D gene (6 bases). CDR1 is PRHDT, CDR2 FYEKMQ, per germline (reference sequence). V lost 5 bases, J lost 4 bases, and 19 bases lay in between. This CDR3 has 16 residues.

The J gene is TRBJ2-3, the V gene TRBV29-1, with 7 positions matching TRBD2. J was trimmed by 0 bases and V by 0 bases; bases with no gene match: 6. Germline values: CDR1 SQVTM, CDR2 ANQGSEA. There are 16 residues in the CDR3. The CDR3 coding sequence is TGCAGCGTTGAAGACTGGACTAGGAAAAGCACAGATACGCAGTATTTT. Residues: CSVEDWTRKSTDTQYF.

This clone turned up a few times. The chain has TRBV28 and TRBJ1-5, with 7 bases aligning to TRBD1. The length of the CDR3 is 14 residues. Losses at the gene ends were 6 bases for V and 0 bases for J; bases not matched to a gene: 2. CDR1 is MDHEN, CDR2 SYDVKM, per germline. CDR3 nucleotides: TGTGCCAGCAGAGCAGGGGGTAGCAATCAGCCCCAGCATTTT. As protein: CASRAGGSNQPQHF.

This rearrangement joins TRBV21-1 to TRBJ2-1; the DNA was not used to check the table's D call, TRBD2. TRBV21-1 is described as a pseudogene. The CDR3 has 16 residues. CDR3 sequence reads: CASSKTPSGDYNEQFF. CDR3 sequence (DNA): TGTGCCAGCAGCAAAACCCCTAGCGGGGATTACAATGAGCAGTTCTTC.

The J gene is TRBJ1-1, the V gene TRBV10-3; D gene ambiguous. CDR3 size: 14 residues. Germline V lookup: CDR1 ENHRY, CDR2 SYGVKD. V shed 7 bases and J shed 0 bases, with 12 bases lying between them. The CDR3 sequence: CAIMGDKMNTEAFF. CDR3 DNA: TGTGCCATCATGGGCGACAAGATGAACACTGAAGCTTTCTTT.